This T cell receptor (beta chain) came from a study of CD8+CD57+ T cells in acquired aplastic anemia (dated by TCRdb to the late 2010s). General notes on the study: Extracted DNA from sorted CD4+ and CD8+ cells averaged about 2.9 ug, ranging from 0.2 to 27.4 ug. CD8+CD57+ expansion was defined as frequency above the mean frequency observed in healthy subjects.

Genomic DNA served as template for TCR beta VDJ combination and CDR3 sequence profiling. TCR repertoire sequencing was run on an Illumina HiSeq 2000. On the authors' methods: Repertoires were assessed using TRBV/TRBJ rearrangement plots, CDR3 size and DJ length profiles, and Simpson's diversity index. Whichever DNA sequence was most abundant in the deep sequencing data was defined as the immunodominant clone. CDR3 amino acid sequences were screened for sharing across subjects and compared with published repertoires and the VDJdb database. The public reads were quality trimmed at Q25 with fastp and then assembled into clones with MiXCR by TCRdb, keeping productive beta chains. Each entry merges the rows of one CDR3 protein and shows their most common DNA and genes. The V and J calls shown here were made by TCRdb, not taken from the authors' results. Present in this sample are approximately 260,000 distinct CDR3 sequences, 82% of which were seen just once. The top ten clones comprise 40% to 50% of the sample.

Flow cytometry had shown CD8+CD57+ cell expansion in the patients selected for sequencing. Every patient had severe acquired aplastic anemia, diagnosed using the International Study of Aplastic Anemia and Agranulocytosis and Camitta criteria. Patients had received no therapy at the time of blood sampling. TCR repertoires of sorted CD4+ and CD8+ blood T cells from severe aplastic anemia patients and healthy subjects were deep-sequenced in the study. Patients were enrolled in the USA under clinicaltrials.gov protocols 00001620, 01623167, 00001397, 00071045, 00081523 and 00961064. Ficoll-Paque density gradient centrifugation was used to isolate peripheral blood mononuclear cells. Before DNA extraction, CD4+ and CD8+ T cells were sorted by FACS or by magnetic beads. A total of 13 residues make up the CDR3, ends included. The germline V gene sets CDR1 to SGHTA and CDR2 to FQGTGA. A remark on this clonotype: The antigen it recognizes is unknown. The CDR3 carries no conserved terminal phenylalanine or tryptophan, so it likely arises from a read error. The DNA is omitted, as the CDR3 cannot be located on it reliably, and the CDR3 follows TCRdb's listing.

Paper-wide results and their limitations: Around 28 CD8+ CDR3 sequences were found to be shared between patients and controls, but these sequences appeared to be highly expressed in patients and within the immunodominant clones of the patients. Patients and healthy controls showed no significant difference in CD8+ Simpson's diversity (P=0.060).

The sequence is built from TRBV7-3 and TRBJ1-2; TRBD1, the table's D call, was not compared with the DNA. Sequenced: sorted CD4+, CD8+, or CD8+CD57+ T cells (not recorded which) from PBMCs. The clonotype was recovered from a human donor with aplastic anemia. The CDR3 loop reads CASSQGLAGDTPY.